Sequencing of this T cell receptor (beta chain) was carried out in a study of T cell repertoires in cytomegalovirus infection. This clonotype has at least ten counts. TCRdb re-analysed the reads in MiXCR, keeping a single row per CDR3 protein. The sample lists about 680,000 distinct CDR3 sequences, 24% occurring once. Sequenced sample: CD8+ T cells from PBMCs. This receptor was identified in a human donor in good health (CMV status not recorded). Some clones in this sample may be carry-over from other donors' samples.

The CDR3 region is CASSLGTGGTVGANVLTF. CDR3 in DNA: TGTGCCAGCAGCTTGGGGACAGGGGGCACGGTTGGGGCCAACGTCCTGACTTTC. The chain employs TRBV7-6 and TRBJ2-6, with 12 bases identical to TRBD1. Germline V gene lookup returns CDR1 SGHVS and CDR2 FNYEAQ. The CDR3 runs to 18 residues. Losses at the gene ends were 3 bases for V and 3 bases for J; bases not matched to a gene: 6.